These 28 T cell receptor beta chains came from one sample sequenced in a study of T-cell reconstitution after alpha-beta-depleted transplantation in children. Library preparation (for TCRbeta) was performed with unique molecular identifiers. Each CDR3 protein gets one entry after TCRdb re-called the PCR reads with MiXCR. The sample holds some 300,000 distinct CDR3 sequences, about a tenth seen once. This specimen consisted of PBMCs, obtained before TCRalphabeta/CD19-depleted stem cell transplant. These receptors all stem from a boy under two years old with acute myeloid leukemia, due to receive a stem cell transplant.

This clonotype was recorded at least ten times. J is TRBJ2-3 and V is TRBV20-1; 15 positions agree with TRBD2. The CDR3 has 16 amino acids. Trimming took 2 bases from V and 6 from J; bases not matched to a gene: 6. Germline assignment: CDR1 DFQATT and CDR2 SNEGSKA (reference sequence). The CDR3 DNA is TGCAGTGCTAGAAGGACTAGCGGGAGGGGGTCGGATACGCAGTATTTT. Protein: CSARRTSGRGSDTQYF.

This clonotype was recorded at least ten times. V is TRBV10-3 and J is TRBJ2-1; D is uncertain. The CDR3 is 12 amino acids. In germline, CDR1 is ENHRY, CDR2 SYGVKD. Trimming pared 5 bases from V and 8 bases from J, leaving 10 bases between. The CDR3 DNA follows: TGTGCCATCAGTTTAAAAGTCGATGAGCAGTTCTTC. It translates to CAISLKVDEQFF.

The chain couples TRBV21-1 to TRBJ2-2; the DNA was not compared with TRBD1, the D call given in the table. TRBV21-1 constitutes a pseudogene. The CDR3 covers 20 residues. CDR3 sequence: CASSKTLPGQGSANTGELFF. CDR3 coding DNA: TGTGCCAGCAGCAAAACCCTACCGGGACAAGGGTCAGCGAACACCGGGGAGCTGTTTTTT.

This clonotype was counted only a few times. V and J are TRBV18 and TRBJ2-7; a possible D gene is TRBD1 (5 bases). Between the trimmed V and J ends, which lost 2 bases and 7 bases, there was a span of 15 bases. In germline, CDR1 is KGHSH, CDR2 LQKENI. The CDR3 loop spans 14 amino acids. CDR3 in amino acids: CASSPDSLPGEQYF. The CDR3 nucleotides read TGTGCCAGCTCACCAGACAGTCTGCCGGGTGAGCAGTACTTC.

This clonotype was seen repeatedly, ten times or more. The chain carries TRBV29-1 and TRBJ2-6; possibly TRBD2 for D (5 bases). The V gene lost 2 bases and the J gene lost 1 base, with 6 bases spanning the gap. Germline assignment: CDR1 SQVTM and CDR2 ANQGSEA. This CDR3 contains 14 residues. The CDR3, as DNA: TGCAGCGTTGAATCGGGGTCTGGGGCCAACGTCCTGACTTTC. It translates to CSVESGSGANVLTF.

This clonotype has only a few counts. The CDR3 loop is CASSFEAGGTDTQYF. In DNA, the CDR3 is TGTGCCAGCAGCTTCGAAGCGGGGGGCACAGATACGCAGTATTTT. This chain joins TRBV11-2 and TRBJ2-3, with TRBD2 identical over 8 bases. The CDR3 has 15 amino acids. Germline values: CDR1 SGHAT, CDR2 FQNNGV. The V gene end was trimmed by 3 bases and the J gene end by 1 base; junction bases not matched to a gene: 3.

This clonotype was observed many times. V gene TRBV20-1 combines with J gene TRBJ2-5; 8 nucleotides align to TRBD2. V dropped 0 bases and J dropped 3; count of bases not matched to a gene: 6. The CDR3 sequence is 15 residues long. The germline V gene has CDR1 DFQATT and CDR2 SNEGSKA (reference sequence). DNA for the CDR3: TGCAGTGCTAGAGATCCCAGCGGGAGAGAAGAGACCCAGTACTTC. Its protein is CSARDPSGREETQYF.

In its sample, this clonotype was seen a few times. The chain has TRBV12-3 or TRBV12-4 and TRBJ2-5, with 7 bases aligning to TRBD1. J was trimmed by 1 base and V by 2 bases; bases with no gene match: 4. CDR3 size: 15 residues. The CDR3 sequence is CASSLLRTGQETQYF. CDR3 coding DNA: TGTGCCAGCAGTTTATTACGGACAGGCCAAGAGACCCAGTACTTC.

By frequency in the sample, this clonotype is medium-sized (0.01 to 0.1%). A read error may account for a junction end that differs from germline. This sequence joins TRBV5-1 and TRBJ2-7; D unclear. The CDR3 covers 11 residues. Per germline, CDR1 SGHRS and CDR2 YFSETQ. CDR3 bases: TGTGCCAGCAGCTCCTCCTACGAGCAGTACTTC. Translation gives CASSSSYEQYF.

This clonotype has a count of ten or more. CDR3 amino acids: CASSEVTGQGTGELFF. The CDR3 DNA reads as TGTGCCAGCAGTGAAGTTACAGGCCAGGGAACCGGGGAGCTGTTTTTT. This chain links TRBV6-1 with TRBJ2-2; possible D gene TRBD1, 5 bases. The CDR3 covers 16 residues. CDR1 is MNHNS and CDR2 is SASEGT in the germline V gene. Trimming cost V 1 base and J 5 bases, with 14 bases left between them.

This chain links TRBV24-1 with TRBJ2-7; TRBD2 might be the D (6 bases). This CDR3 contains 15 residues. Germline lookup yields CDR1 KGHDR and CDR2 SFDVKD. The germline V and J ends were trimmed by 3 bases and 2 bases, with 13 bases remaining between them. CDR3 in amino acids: CATSDERVPPYEQYF. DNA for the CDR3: TGTGCCACCAGTGATGAGCGGGTGCCCCCCTACGAGCAGTACTTC.

The CDR3 loop is CASSLRGKDQPQHF. The CDR3 bases are TGTGCCAGCAGTTTACGAGGGAAGGATCAGCCCCAGCATTTT. The chain couples TRBV28 to TRBJ1-5; D gene uncertain. The CDR3 totals 14 residues. Trimming pared 2 bases from V and 5 bases from J, leaving 10 bases between. Germline V gene sequence: CDR1 MDHEN, CDR2 SYDVKM.

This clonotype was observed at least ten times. CDR3 in DNA: TGCGCCAGCAGCTTGGAGAGCAGACAGGGCACAGATACGCAGTATTTT. It encodes CASSLESRQGTDTQYF. This sequence joins TRBV5-1 and TRBJ2-3; the D gene is possibly TRBD1 (6 bases). The CDR3 length is 16 residues. Trimming stripped 0 bases from V and 1 base from J, with 12 bases between. The germline V gene encodes CDR1 SGHRS and CDR2 YFSETQ.

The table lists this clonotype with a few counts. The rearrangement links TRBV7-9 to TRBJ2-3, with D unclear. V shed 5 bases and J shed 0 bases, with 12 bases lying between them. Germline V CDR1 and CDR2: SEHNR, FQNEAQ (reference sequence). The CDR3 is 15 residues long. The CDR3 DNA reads TGTGCCAGCAGCCACACCCGGGCTAGCACAGATACGCAGTATTTT. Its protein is CASSHTRASTDTQYF.

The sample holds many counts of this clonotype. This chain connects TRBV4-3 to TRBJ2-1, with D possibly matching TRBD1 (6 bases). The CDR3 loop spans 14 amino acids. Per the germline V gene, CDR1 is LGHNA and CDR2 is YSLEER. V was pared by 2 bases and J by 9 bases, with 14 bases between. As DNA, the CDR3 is TGCGCCAGCAGCCAAAAGCCCCAGGGGACTGAGCAGTTCTTC. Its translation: CASSQKPQGTEQFF.

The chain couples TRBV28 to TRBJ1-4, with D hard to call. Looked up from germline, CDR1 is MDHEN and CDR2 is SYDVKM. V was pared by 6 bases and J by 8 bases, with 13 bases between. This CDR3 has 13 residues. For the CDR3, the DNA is TGTGCCAGCAGCCTACCGGGAAGCGAAAAACTGTTTTTT. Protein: CASSLPGSEKLFF.

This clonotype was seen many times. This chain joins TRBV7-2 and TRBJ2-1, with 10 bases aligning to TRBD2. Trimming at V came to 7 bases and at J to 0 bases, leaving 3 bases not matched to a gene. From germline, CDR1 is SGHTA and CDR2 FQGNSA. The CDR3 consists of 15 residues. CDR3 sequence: CASKLAGISYNEQFF. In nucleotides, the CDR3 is TGTGCCAGCAAACTAGCGGGGATCTCCTACAATGAGCAGTTCTTC. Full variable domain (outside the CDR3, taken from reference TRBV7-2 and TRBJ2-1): GAGVSQSPSNKVTEKGKDVELRCDPISGHTALYWYRQSLGQGLEFLIYFQGNSAPDKSGLPSDRFSAERTGGSVSTLTIQRTQQEDSAVYLCASKLAGISYNEQFFGPGTRLTVL.

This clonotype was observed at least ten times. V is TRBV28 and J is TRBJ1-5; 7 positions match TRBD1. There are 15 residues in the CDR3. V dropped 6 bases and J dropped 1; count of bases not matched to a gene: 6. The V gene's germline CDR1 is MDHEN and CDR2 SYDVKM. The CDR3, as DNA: TGTGCCAGCAGCGCTCAGGGGGGCAGCAATCAGCCCCAGCATTTT. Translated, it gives CASSAQGGSNQPQHF.

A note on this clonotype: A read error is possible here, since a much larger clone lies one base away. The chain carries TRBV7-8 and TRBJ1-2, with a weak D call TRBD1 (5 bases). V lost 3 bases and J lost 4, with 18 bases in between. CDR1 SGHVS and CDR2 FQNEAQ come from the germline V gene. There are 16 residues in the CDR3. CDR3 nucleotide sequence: TGTGCCAGCAGCTTTTTTCCGGGACCGGGTCCCTATGGCTACACCTTC. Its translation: CASSFFPGPGPYGYTF.

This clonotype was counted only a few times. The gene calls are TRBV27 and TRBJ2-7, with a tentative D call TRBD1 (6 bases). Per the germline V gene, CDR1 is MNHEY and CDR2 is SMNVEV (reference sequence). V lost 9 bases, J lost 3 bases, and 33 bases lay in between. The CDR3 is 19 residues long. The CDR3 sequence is CARKMNSPGTPSRDYEQYF. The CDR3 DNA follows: TGTGCCAGAAAGATGAATAGTCCCGGGACACCCTCGAGGGACTACGAGCAGTACTTC.

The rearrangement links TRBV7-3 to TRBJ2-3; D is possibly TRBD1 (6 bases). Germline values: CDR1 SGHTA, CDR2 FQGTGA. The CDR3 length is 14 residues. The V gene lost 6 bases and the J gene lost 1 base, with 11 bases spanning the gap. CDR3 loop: CASSPRQGTDTQYF. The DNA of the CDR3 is TGTGCCAGCAGTCCAAGACAGGGCACAGATACGCAGTATTTT.

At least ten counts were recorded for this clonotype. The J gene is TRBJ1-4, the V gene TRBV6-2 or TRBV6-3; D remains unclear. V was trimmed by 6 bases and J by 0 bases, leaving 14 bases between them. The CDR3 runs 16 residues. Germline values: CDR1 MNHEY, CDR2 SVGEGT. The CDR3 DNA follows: TGTGCCAGCAGAGTAATTTCCGGTTCAACTAATGAAAAACTGTTTTTT. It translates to CASRVISGSTNEKLFF.

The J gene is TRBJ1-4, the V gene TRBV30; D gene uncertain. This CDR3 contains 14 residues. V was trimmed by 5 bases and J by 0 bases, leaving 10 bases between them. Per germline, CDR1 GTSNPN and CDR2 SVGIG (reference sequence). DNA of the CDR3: TGTGCCTGGGCCCCGGGAACAACTAATGAAAAACTGTTTTTT. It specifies CAWAPGTTNEKLFF. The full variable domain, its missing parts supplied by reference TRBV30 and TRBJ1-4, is SQTIHQWPATLVQPVGSPLSLECTVEGTSNPNLYWYRQAAGRGLQLLFYSVGIGQISSEVPQNLSASRPQDRQFILSSKKLLLSDSGFYLCAWAPGTTNEKLFFGSGTQLSVL.

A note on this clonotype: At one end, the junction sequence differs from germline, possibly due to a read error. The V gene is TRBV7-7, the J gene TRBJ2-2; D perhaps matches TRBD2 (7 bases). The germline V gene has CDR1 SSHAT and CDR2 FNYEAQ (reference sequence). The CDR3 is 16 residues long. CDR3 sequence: CASSPQWGGHTGELFF. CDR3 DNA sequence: TGTGCTAGCAGCCCCCAGTGGGGGGGGCACACCGGGGAGCTGTTTTTT.

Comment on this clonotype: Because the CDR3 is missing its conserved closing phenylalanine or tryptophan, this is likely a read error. CDR3 sequence: CASSLTSYEQYS. CDR3 coding DNA: TGTGCCAGCAGCCTGACTAGCTACGAGCAGTACTCC. The chain joins TRBV5-5 to TRBJ2-7, with TRBD2 as a possible D gene (6 bases). The V gene's germline CDR1 is SGHKS and CDR2 YYEKEE (reference sequence). V was pared by 4 bases and J by 3 bases, with 8 bases between. CDR3 length equals 12 residues.

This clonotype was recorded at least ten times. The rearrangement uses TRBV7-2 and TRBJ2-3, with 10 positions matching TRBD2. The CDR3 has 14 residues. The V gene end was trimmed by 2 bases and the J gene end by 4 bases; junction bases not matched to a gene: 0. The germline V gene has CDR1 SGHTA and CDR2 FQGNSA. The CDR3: CASSLLAGADTQYF. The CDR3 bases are TGTGCCAGCAGCTTACTAGCGGGAGCAGATACGCAGTATTTT. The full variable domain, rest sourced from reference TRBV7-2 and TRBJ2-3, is GAGVSQSPSNKVTEKGKDVELRCDPISGHTALYWYRQSLGQGLEFLIYFQGNSAPDKSGLPSDRFSAERTGGSVSTLTIQRTQQEDSAVYLCASSLLAGADTQYFGPGTRLTVL.

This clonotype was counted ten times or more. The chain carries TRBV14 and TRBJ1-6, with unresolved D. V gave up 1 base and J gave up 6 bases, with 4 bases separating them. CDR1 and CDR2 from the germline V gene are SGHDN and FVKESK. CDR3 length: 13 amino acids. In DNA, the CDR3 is TGTGCCAGCAGCCAAGTCAGTAATTCACCCCTCCACTTT. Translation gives CASSQVSNSPLHF.

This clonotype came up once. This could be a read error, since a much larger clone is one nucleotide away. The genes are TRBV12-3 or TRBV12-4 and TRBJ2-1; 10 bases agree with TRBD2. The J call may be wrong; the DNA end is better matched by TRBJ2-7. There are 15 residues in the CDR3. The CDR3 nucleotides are TGTGCCAGCAGTCTCGCTAGCGGGAGTGGCAATGAGCAGTACTTC. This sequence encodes CASSLASGSGNEQYF.